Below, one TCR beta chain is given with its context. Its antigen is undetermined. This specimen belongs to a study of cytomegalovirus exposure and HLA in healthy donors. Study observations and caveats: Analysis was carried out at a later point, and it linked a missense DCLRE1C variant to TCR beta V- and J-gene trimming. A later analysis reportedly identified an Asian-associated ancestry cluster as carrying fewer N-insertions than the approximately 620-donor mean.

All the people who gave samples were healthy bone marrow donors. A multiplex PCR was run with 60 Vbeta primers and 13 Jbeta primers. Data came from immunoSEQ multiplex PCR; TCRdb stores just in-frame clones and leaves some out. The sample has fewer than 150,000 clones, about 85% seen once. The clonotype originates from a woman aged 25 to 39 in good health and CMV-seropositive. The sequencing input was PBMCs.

CDR3 bases: TGTGCCAGCAGTTGGGCCGGCCCCTACGAGCAGTACTTC. Its translation: CASSWAGPYEQYF. This sequence joins TRBV2 and TRBJ2-7; D uncertain. The CDR3 extends over 13 amino acids. From germline, CDR1 is SNHLY and CDR2 FYNNEI. V shed 5 bases and J shed 2 bases, with 10 bases lying between them.